The 28 T cell receptor beta chains reported below all come from one sample, sequenced in a study of tumor and adjacent non-tumor tissue in lung cancer. The template was RNA from unsorted bulk tissue. A modified ARM-PCR protocol with three rounds of nested PCR amplified TCRbeta. TCRdb fed the multiplex PCR reads into MiXCR, producing one record per CDR3 protein. The repertoire holds tens of thousands of distinct CDR3 sequences, with 60% as singletons. Material for sequencing was lung tumor tissue. The receptors here all came from a man over 45 with non-small cell lung cancer.

This clonotype was seen a single time. The chain recombines TRBV2 with TRBJ2-1; 7 bases map to TRBD2. This CDR3 spans 15 amino acids. The germline V gene encodes CDR1 SNHLY and CDR2 FYNNEI. The J segment lost 3 bases and the V segment lost 6 bases, leaving 8 bases of the junction unmatched. The CDR3 here is CASRIGLAVYNEQFF. The CDR3, as DNA: TGTGCCAGCAGGATAGGGCTAGCGGTCTACAATGAGCAGTTCTTC.

This chain uses TRBV6-6 with TRBJ2-1, with 11 nucleotides matching TRBD1. CDR1 MNHNY and CDR2 SVGAGI come from the germline V gene (reference sequence). The CDR3 covers 14 residues. Written as DNA, the CDR3 is TGTGACAACAGTTACGACGGACAGGGGGCCTCGCAGTTCTTC. It translates to CDNSYDGQGASQFF.

The count of this clonotype is one. The V call is TRBV7-9, the J call TRBJ1-4; D is undetermined. V shed 1 base and J shed 3 bases, with 6 bases lying between them. The CDR3 contains 14 residues. Germline V lookup: CDR1 SEHNR, CDR2 FQNEAQ (reference sequence). CDR3 sequence reads: CASSLERANEKLFF. The CDR3 coding sequence is TGTGCCAGCAGCTTAGAAAGGGCTAATGAAAAACTGTTTTTT.

In its sample, this clonotype was seen a few times. This chain connects TRBV6-1 to TRBJ1-3; no firm D call. The CDR3 has 15 amino acids. Germline V CDR1 and CDR2: MNHNS, SASEGT. The CDR3, as DNA: TGTGTCACCGGCCACCGGAAGAGCTCTGGAAACACCATATATTTT. Protein: CVTGHRKSSGNTIYF.

The rearrangement joins TRBV20-1 to TRBJ1-5, with 7 bases matching TRBD1. The CDR3 runs to 13 residues. Germline trimming cut 6 bases from V and 7 bases from J; bases unmatched to any gene: 9. Germline CDR1 reads DFQATT; CDR2 reads SNEGSKA (reference sequence). The CDR3 DNA is TGCAGTGCCCCGACAGGGTGGGGCCAGCCCCAGCATTTT. Protein: CSAPTGWGQPQHF.

This clonotype has only a few counts. V and J are TRBV24-1 and TRBJ1-2; D remains ambiguous. The CDR3 is made up of 13 amino acids. The germline CDR1 and CDR2 sequences are KGHDR and SFDVKD. V lost 3 bases to trimming and J lost 0 bases, with 4 bases between them. The CDR3 nucleotides read TGTGCCACCAGTGATACAGCTAACTATGGCTACACCTTC. This translates into CATSDTANYGYTF.

This clonotype was seen only a few times. The chain is built from TRBV11-2 and TRBJ2-1; TRBD2 matches at 15 bases. In germline, CDR1 is SGHAT, CDR2 FQNNGV. After removal of 4 bases from V and 5 bases from J, the junction contained 6 bases not matched to a gene. The CDR3 runs to 17 residues. The CDR3 loop reads CASSSGLAGGKNNEQFF. The CDR3, as DNA: TGTGCCAGCAGCTCGGGACTAGCGGGAGGCAAAAACAATGAGCAGTTCTTC.

Worth noting for this clonotype: This sequence may be a read error, since a much larger clone differs from it by one base. The chain combines TRBV29-1 with TRBJ2-1; D possibly matches TRBD1 or TRBD2 (5 bases each). Germline CDR1 and CDR2: SQVTM and ANQGSEA. The CDR3 has 14 amino acids. The germline V and J ends were trimmed by 4 bases and 4 bases, with 14 bases remaining between them. The CDR3 sequence is CSVAGTGFYNEQFF. The CDR3, as DNA: TGCAGCGTTGCCGGGACCGGTTTTTACAATGAGCAGTTCTTC.

J is TRBJ2-7 and V is TRBV20-1, with D possibly called TRBD1 or TRBD2 (6 bases each). Germline V gives CDR1 DFQATT, CDR2 SNEGSKA (reference sequence). This CDR3 spans 15 amino acids. Trimming cost V 6 bases and J 4 bases, with 22 bases left between them. Here the CDR3 reads CSAGGGGAVQYEQYF. DNA for the CDR3: TGCAGTGCGGGGGGCGGAGGGGCGGTTCAGTACGAGCAGTACTTC.

About this clonotype: A read error may be the cause here, since a much bigger clone is one base away. The chain couples TRBV29-1 to TRBJ2-5, with 13 bases that match TRBD2. Per germline, CDR1 SQVTM and CDR2 ANQGSEA. The CDR3 extends over 13 amino acids. The DNA for the CDR3 is TGCAGCGTTTCCCCTGGAGGGACTAGCGGGGTCAACTTC. Translation: CSVSPGGTSGVNF.

About this clonotype itself: A junction end diverges from the germline sequence, so it may reflect a read error. The chain uses TRBV7-8 and TRBJ1-3; 9 bases are shared with TRBD1. This CDR3 region has 13 residues. CDR1 and CDR2 (germline): SGHVS, FQNEAQ. As DNA, the CDR3 is TGTGCCAGCAGCTCGGGACAGGGAAACACCATGTATTTT. Translated, it gives CASSSGQGNTMYF.

This clonotype has a count of ten or more. The rearrangement joins TRBV7-3 to TRBJ2-2; TRBD1 or TRBD2 may be the D gene (6 bases each). Looked up from germline, CDR1 is SGHTA and CDR2 is FQGTGA. The CDR3 has 15 residues. V was clipped by 2 bases and J by 5 bases, with 12 bases between them. CDR3 amino acids: CASSLAGGATGELFF. The CDR3 nucleotides read TGTGCCAGCAGCTTAGCCGGGGGCGCGACCGGGGAGCTGTTTTTT. Complete variable domain (other parts from reference TRBV7-3 and TRBJ2-2): GAGVSQTPSNKVTEKGKYVELRCDPISGHTALYWYRQSLGQGPEFLIYFQGTGAADDSGLPNDRFFAVRPEGSVSTLKIQRTERGDSAVYLCASSLAGGATGELFFGEGSRLTVL.

In the case of this clonotype: Compared with germline, one end of the junction differs, possibly owing to a read error. The V gene is TRBV11-1, the J gene TRBJ2-1, with D possibly matching TRBD1 (5 bases). The CDR3 length is 14 residues. Germline lookup yields CDR1 SGHAT and CDR2 FQDESV (reference sequence). The CDR3 here is CASSFERTHNEQFF. In DNA form, the CDR3 reads TGTGCCAGCAGCTTCGAACGGACACACAATGAGCAGTTTTTC.

Remarks on this clonotype: This may arise from a read error, as a much more abundant clone is one base away. Written as DNA, the CDR3 is TGTGCCAGCAGTAGACAGGGAACTAATGAAAAACCGTTTTTT. It encodes CASSRQGTNEKPFF. The chain joins TRBV6-1 to TRBJ1-4; 7 nucleotides align to TRBD1. CDR3 length: 14 residues. The germline CDR1 and CDR2 sequences are MNHNS and SASEGT.

Points on this clonotype: The conserved final phenylalanine or tryptophan is absent from the CDR3, which likely points to a read error. The chain employs TRBV5-1 and TRBJ2-2; TRBD1 matches 8 bases. This CDR3 has 14 residues. CDR1 and CDR2 (germline): SGHRS, YFSETQ. J lost 6 bases, V lost 4 bases, and 5 bases had no gene match. The CDR3 here is CASSKGQVPGELFY. CDR3 sequence (DNA): TGCGCCAGCAGCAAGGGACAGGTCCCCGGGGAGCTGTTTTAT.

Ten or more counts support this clonotype. The chain links TRBV20-1 to TRBJ2-3, with unresolved D. This CDR3 has 13 amino acids. The ends were cut back, 1 base at V and 2 bases at J, with 7 bases in the middle. Germline lookup yields CDR1 DFQATT and CDR2 SNEGSKA (reference sequence). The CDR3, as DNA: TGCAGTGCTAGAGGTACCCACACAGATACGCAGTATTTT. Protein sequence: CSARGTHTDTQYF.

This clonotype came up once. Just one base apart from a much larger clone, this may be a read error. Here the CDR3 DNA reads TGTGCCAGCAGCGTAGCCAGGGCGACCACCGGGAAGCTGTTTTTT. Amino acid sequence: CASSVARATTGKLFF. The chain is built from TRBV9 and TRBJ2-2; D tentatively reads TRBD1 or TRBD2 (5 bases each). The germline V gene encodes CDR1 SGDLS and CDR2 YYNGEE. The CDR3 sequence is 15 residues long. Looking up the rest from reference TRBV9 and TRBJ2-2 gives the full variable domain: DSGVTQTPKHLITATGQRVTLRCSPRSGDLSVYWYQQSLDQGLQFLIQYYNGEERAKGNILERFSAQQFPDLHSELNLSSLELGDSALYFCASSVARATTGKLFFGEGSRLTVL.

The chain uses TRBV4-2 and TRBJ2-3; a weak D match, TRBD2 (5 bases). CDR1 and CDR2 from the germline V gene are LGHNA and YNFKEQ. V was pared by 8 bases and J by 5 bases, with 11 bases between. The CDR3 has 12 residues. Here the CDR3 reads CASGLEGDTQYF. CDR3 DNA: TGTGCCAGCGGCCTAGAGGGAGATACGCAGTATTTT.

Comments on this clonotype: No conserved phenylalanine or tryptophan is present at the end of the CDR3, so a read error is the likely explanation. The gene calls are TRBV11-2 and TRBJ1-1, with D possibly TRBD1 on 6 matching bases. V lost 5 bases, J lost 6 bases, and 19 bases lay in between. The germline V gene encodes CDR1 SGHAT and CDR2 FQNNGV. The CDR3 consists of 15 residues. The CDR3 reads CASSPRGAEWSEAFS. CDR3 sequence (DNA): TGTGCCAGCAGCCCCCGGGGGGCAGAGTGGTCTGAAGCTTTCTCT.

Turning to this clonotype: Here the CDR3 omits its conserved ending phenylalanine or tryptophan, so a read error is the likely source. The DNA is omitted, as the CDR3 cannot be located on it reliably, and the CDR3 follows TCRdb's listing. This rearrangement joins TRBV6-5 to TRBJ2-3; TRBD2 reflects the table's D call only, with no check against the DNA. Germline loops: CDR1 MNHEY, CDR2 SVGAGI. The CDR3 comprises 16 residues, both ends counted. CDR3 amino acids: CASSRRLAGLSDTQYL.

A word on this clonotype: A read error may produce the germline difference seen at one junction end. The rearrangement uses TRBV20-1 and TRBJ2-2; TRBD2 aligns across 8 bases. CDR1 is DFQATT and CDR2 is SNEGSKA in the germline V gene (reference sequence). The CDR3 length is 14 residues. The CDR3: CSASGRAAIGEPFF. The CDR3 DNA is TGCAGTGCTAGCGGGAGGGCCGCAATCGGGGAGCCGTTTTTT.

This clonotype was counted at least ten times. J is TRBJ2-7 and V is TRBV7-8, with D uncertain. The germline V and J ends were trimmed by 1 base and 2 bases, with 6 bases remaining between them. The CDR3 loop spans 13 amino acids. The germline V gene encodes CDR1 SGHVS and CDR2 FQNEAQ. The CDR3 loop is CASSLVGPYEQYF. As DNA, the CDR3 is TGTGCCAGCAGCTTAGTTGGCCCCTACGAGCAGTACTTC.

The chain joins TRBV20-1 to TRBJ2-6, with 9 bases lining up with TRBD1. V trimming: 1 base; J trimming: 3 bases; junction bases outside the gene matches: 4. Germline V CDR1 and CDR2: DFQATT, SNEGSKA (reference sequence). The CDR3 is 16 amino acids. This CDR3 reads CSARVQGARGANVLTF. In DNA, the CDR3 is TGCAGTGCTAGAGTACAGGGGGCGCGTGGGGCCAACGTCCTGACTTTC.

As for this clonotype: A much larger clone lies a single base off, so this may be a read error. CDR3 region: CASCDLTDYGYTF. The CDR3 region has the DNA TGCGCCAGCTGCGACCTGACAGACTATGGCTACACCTTC. The chain uses TRBV5-1 and TRBJ1-2; the D gene is possibly TRBD1 (5 bases). This CDR3 has 13 residues. Germline lookup yields CDR1 SGHRS and CDR2 YFSETQ. V was cut by 7 bases and J by 3 bases, with 13 bases left in between.

With regard to this clonotype: As the CDR3 is not closed by the conserved phenylalanine or tryptophan, this likely results from a read error. The J gene is TRBJ2-2, the V gene TRBV30; D gene unclear. Germline V gene data show CDR1 as GTSNPN and CDR2 as SVGIG (reference sequence). The CDR3 has 12 residues. The germline V and J ends were trimmed by 5 bases and 4 bases, with 8 bases remaining between them. The CDR3 nucleotides read TGTGCCTGGGGACCGAGCACCGGGGAGCTGTTTTCT. Its translation: CAWGPSTGELFS.

As concerns this clonotype: Sequence at one end of the junction differs from germline and may be a read error. The chain couples TRBV5-8 to TRBJ1-5; D might be TRBD1 (5 bases). From germline, CDR1 is SGHTS and CDR2 YDEGEE. The CDR3 loop spans 14 amino acids. The CDR3 region is CANSRQKSNQPQHF. Here the CDR3 DNA reads TGTGCCAACAGCCGACAGAAGAGCAATCAGCCCCAGCATTTT. Full variable domain (missing parts from reference TRBV5-8 and TRBJ1-5): EAGVTQSPTHLIKTRGQQATLRCSPISGHTSVYWYQQALGLGLQFLLWYDEGEERNRGNFPPRFSGRQFPNYSSELNVNALELEDSALYLCANSRQKSNQPQHFGDGTRLSIL.

The chain combines TRBV2 with TRBJ1-5; 10 positions agree with TRBD1. Germline V gene data show CDR1 as SNHLY and CDR2 as FYNNEI. The CDR3 has 16 amino acids. After removal of 8 bases from V and 1 base from J, the junction contained 8 bases not matched to a gene. CDR3 in DNA: TGTGCCAGCTGGGGGGGACAGGGGAGCAGCAATCAGCCCCAGCATTTT. This encodes CASWGGQGSSNQPQHF.

The chain joins TRBV19 to TRBJ2-2; TRBD2 is a possible D gene (6 bases). Germline V lookup: CDR1 LNHDA, CDR2 SQIVND (reference sequence). The CDR3 is 16 residues long. Deletions cut 0 bases from V and 5 bases from J, with 13 bases between. DNA of the CDR3: TGTGCCAGTAGTATAGATCTCCGGGGAGGAACCGGGGAGCTGTTTTTT. Amino acids: CASSIDLRGGTGELFF.